This T cell receptor (beta chain) derives from a study of cytotoxic CD8 clonotypes in ibrutinib-treated CLL. Overall study context: Specimens for response were gathered following a median roughly twelve months of therapy, spanning 6 to 36.

Sequencing was performed with immunoSEQ multiplex PCR; in TCRdb, only in-frame clones are kept and a portion is missing. The data hold more than 110,000 clones, with around 93% observed a single time. This specimen was PBMCs, taken after 12 months of ibrutinib treatment. This receptor was obtained from a human donor with chronic lymphocytic leukemia.

The CDR3 region is CASSPTQQETQYF. CDR3 DNA: TGTGCCAGCAGCCCGACACAACAAGAGACCCAGTACTTC. The J gene is TRBJ2-5, the V gene TRBV7-2; D unresolved. This CDR3 has 13 residues. Trimming stripped 5 bases from V and 2 bases from J, with 9 bases between. CDR1 and CDR2 (germline): SGHTA, FQGNSA.